This TCR beta chain was observed in a study of T cells in Graves' hyperthyroidism and ophthalmopathy. Study results and limitations: With a median lead of around 5.9 months before onset, the model predicted ophthalmopathy. Blood also showed most of the thyroid clonotypes that were expanded above 0.001.

Amplification targeted TCR beta CDR3 regions from RNA transcripts. RT-PCR in the first round (using the HTBI primer set) targeted the TCR CDR3. A single record per CDR3 protein comes from TCRdb applying MiXCR to the multiplex PCR reads. Here the sample spans 300,000 to 450,000 distinct CDR3 sequences, 15% to 17% being singletons. There are 16 residues in the CDR3. Trimming took 5 bases from V and 1 from J; bases not matched to a gene: 11. Germline V gene data show CDR1 as MNHEY and CDR2 as SMNVEV (reference sequence). Hyperthyroidism was newly diagnosed in patients aged 18 to 65 (duration under 2 months). This clonotype was seen more than once but under ten times. The antigen is not known.

This clonotype was sampled from a young woman with Graves' hyperthyroidism that later progressed to Graves' ophthalmopathy. This chain joins TRBV27 and TRBJ2-7; 7 bases match TRBD1. The source material was blood. The CDR3 loop is CASSIPSGTESYEQYF. CDR3 DNA sequence: TGTGCCAGCAGTATTCCCTCCGGGACAGAGTCCTACGAGCAGTACTTC.